What follows is one T cell receptor (beta chain) and its context. This sample was included in a study of human T cells and chemical hapten exposure. Time point specified: patch test 2, 6 weeks after DPC sensitization. Treatment denoted: therapeutic diphenylcyclopropenone sensitization with weekly scalp DPC. Ahead of each patch test application, blood was drawn. This CDR3 is built from 16 residues. Trimming removed 0 bases at V and 0 bases at J, with 9 bases between. TCRdb re-called the RACE reads with MiXCR, one entry per CDR3 protein. The table has nearly 95,000 distinct CDR3 sequences, 9.5% to 11% seen once.

This specimen was whole blood, taken in connection with sensitization to the hapten diphenylcyclopropenone (DPC). This TCR came from a man aged 40-49 years with alopecia areata. Some clones in this sample may be carry-over from other donors' samples. J is TRBJ2-4 and V is TRBV12-3 or TRBV12-4, with D tentatively TRBD2 (5 bases). CDR3 residues: CASSLAGGLAKNIQYF. CDR3 sequence (DNA): TGTGCCAGCAGTTTAGCCGGAGGCCTAGCCAAAAACATTCAGTACTTC.